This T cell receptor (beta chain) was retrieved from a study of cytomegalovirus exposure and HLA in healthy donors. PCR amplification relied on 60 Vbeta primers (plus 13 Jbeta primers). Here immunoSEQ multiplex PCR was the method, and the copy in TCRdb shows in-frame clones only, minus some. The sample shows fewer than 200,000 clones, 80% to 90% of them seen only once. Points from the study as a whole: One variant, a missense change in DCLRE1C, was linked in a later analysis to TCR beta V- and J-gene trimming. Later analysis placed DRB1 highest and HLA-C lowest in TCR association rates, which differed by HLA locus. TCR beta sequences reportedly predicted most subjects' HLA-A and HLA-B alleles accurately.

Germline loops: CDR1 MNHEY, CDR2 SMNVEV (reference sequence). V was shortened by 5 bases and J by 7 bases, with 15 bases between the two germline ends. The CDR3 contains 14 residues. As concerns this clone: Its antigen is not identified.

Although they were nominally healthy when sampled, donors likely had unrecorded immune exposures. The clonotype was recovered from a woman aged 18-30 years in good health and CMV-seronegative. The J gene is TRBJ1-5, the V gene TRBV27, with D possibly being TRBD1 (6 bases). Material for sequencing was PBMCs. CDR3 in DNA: TGTGCCAGCAGTCTACAGGGAATTAGGCAGCCCCAGCATTTT. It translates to CASSLQGIRQPQHF.